Sequencing of this TCR beta chain was carried out in a study of blood T cell repertoires in COVID-19. The repertoire was sequenced with immunoSEQ multiplex PCR; TCRdb's copy has only in-frame clones and lacks some. The table records approximately 160,000 clones, roughly 84% of them present only once. Participants, about 18 to 95 years old, spanned around 25 US areas. The study assigned cohorts using participant-reported clinical history. Two negative PCRs, clearance, or symptom resolution characterized the recovered Cohort 3 donors. Deletions cut 8 bases from V and 2 bases from J, with 13 bases between. The length of the CDR3 is 13 residues.

This TCR was sampled from a woman aged 50 to 60 who had recovered from COVID-19. The sample taken for sequencing was PBMCs or T cells enriched from blood (not recorded which). The chain carries TRBV23-1 and TRBJ2-7, with D perhaps matching TRBD1 (5 bases). Being an ORF, TRBV23-1 has a function that is uncertain. CDR3 loop: CASEGTGPYEQYF. The CDR3 DNA sequence: TGCGCCAGCGAAGGCACAGGACCCTACGAGCAGTACTTC.